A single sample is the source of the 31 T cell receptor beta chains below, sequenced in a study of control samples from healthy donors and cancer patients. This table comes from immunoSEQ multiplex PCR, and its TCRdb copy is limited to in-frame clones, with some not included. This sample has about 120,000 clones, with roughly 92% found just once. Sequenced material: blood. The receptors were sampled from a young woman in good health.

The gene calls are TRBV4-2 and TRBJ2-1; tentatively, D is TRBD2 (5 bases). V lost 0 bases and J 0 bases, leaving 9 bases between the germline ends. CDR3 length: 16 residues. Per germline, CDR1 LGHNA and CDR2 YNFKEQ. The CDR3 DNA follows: TGTGCCAGCAGCCAAGAGCGCGGGCCCTCCTACAATGAGCAGTTCTTC. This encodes CASSQERGPSYNEQFF.

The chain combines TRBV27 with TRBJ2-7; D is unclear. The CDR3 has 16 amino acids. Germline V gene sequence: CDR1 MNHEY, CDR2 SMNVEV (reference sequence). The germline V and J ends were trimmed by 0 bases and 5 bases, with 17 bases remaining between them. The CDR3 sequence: CASSLSYIFCQNEQYF. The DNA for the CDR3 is TGTGCCAGCAGTTTATCGTACATTTTCTGTCAGAACGAGCAGTACTTC.

CDR3 sequence (DNA): TGTGCCTGGAGGGCAGGGGGCGGAACTGAAGCTTTCTTT. Translation: CAWRAGGGTEAFF. The chain couples TRBV30 to TRBJ1-1, with 8 bases identical to TRBD1. The CDR3 extends over 13 amino acids. After removal of 3 bases from V and 5 bases from J, the junction contained 5 bases not matched to a gene. Germline-derived CDR1 and CDR2 are GTSNPN and SVGIG (reference sequence).

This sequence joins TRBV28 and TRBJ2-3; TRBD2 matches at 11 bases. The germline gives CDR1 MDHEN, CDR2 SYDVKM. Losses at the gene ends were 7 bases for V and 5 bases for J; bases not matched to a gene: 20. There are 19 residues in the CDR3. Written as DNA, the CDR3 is TGTGCCAGCACCACGAGGGGGCCAAATAGCGGGAGGGCCCTAGATACGCAGTATTTT. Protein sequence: CASTTRGPNSGRALDTQYF.

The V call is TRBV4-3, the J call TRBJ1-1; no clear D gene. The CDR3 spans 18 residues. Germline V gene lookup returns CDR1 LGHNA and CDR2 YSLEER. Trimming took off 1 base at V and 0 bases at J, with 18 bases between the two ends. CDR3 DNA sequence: TGCGCCAGCAGCCAAGGGAAGGGATTAGTGCGAATGAACACTGAAGCTTTCTTT. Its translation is CASSQGKGLVRMNTEAFF.

This chain's CDR3 is CSASREGTGELFF. The DNA of the CDR3 is TGCAGTGCTAGTCGGGAGGGAACCGGGGAGCTGTTTTTT. The gene calls are TRBV20-1 and TRBJ2-2; the match to TRBD2 covers 8 bases. This CDR3 spans 13 amino acids. CDR1 and CDR2 (germline): DFQATT, SNEGSKA (reference sequence). V lost 3 bases to trimming and J lost 5 bases; unmatched junction nucleotides: 2.

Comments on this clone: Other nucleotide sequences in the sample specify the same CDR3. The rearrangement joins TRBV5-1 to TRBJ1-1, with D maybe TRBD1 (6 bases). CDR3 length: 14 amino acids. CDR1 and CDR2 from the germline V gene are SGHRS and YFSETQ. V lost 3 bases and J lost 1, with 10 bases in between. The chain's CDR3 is CASSSRTANTEAFF. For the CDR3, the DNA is TGCGCCAGCAGCTCCCGGACAGCGAACACTGAAGCTTTCTTT. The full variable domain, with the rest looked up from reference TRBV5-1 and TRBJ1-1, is KAGVTQTPRYLIKTRGQQVTLSCSPISGHRSVSWYQQTPGQGLQFLFEYFSETQRNKGNFPGRFSGRQFSNSRSEMNVSTLELGDSALYLCASSSRTANTEAFFGQGTRLTVV.

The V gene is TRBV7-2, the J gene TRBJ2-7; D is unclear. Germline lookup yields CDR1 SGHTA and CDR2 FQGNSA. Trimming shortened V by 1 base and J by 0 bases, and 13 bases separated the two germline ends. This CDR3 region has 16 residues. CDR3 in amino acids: CASSLDGPLLSYEQYF. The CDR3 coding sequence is TGTGCCAGCAGCTTAGACGGACCTTTACTCTCCTACGAGCAGTACTTC.

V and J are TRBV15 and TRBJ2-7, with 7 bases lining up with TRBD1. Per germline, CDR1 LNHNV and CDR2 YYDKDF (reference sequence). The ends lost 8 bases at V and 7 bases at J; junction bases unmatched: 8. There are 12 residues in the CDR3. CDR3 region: CATHDRANEQYF. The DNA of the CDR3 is TGTGCCACCCATGACAGGGCGAATGAGCAGTACTTC.

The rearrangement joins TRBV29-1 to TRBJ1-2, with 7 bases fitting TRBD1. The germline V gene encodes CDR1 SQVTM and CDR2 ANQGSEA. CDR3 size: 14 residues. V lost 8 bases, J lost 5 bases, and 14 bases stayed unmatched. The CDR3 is CSSIIEEGAYGYTF. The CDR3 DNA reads TGCAGCTCCATAATCGAGGAGGGGGCTTATGGCTACACCTTC.

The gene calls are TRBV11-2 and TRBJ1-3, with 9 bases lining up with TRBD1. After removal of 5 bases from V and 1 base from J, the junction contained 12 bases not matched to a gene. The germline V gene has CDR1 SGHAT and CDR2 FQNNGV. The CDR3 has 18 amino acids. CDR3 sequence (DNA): TGTGCCAGCAGCCAAGTACTGACCGGGACAGGGTCTGGAAACACCATATATTTT. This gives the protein CASSQVLTGTGSGNTIYF.

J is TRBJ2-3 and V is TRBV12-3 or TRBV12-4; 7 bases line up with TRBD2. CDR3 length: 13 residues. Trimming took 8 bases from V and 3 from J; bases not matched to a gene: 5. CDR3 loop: CASVGRETDTQYF. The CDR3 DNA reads TGTGCCAGCGTCGGGCGGGAGACAGATACGCAGTATTTT.

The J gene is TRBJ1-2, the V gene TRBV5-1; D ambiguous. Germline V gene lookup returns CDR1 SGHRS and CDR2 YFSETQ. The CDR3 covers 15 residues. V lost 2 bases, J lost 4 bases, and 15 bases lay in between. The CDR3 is CASSFYTGWIYGYTF. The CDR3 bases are TGCGCCAGCAGCTTTTACACGGGGTGGATCTATGGCTACACCTTC.

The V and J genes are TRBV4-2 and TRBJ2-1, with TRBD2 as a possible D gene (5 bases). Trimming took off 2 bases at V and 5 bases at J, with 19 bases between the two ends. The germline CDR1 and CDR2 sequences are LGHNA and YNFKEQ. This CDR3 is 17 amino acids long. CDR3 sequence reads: CASSQRLEPGSHNEQFF. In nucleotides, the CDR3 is TGTGCCAGCAGCCAAAGGTTAGAACCGGGATCCCACAATGAGCAGTTCTTC.

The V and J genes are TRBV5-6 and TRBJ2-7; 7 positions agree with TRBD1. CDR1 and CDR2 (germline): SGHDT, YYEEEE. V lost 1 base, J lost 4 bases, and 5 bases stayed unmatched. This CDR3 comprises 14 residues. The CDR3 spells CASSLLGQRYEQYF. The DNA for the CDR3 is TGTGCCAGCAGCTTGTTGGGACAGAGGTACGAGCAGTACTTC.

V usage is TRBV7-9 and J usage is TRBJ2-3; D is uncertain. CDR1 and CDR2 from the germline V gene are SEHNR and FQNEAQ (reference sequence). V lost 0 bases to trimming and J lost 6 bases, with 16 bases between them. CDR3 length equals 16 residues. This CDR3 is CASSLAQVSVSDTQYF. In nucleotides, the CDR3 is TGTGCCAGCAGCTTAGCGCAGGTTTCCGTATCGGATACGCAGTATTTT.

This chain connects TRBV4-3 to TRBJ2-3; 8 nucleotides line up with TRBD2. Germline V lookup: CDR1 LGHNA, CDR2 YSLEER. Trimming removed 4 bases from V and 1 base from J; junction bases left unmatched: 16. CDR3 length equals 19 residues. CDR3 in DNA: TGCGCCAGCAGCCTCACCCCCCGCACGGGGGGGGGTGGCACAGATACGCAGTATTTT. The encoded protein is CASSLTPRTGGGGTDTQYF.

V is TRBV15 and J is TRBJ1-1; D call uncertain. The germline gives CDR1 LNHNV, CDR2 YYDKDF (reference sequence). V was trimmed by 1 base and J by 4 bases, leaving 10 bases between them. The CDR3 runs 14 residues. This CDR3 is CATSRAGSGTEAFF. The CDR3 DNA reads TGTGCCACCAGCAGAGCGGGGAGTGGCACTGAAGCTTTCTTT.

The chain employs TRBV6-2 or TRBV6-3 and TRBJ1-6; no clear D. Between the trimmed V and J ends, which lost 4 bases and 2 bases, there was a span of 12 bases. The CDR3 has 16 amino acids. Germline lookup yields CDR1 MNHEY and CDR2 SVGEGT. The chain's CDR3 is CASSSALMPYNSPLHF. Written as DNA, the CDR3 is TGTGCCAGCAGTTCGGCTCTGATGCCCTATAATTCACCCCTCCACTTT.

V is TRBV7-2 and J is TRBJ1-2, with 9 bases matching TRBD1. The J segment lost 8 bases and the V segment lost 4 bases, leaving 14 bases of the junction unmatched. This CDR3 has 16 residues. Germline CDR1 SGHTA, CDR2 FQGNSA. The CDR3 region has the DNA TGTGCCAGCAGCTCCCGTCCCGGGACAGGGAATGGCGGCTACACCTTC. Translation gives CASSSRPGTGNGGYTF.

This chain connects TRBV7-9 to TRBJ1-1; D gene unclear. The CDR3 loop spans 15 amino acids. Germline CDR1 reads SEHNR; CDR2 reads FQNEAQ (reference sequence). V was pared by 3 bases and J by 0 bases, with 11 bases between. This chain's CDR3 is CASSFEGAMNTEAFF. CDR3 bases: TGTGCCAGCAGCTTTGAGGGCGCTATGAACACTGAAGCTTTCTTT.

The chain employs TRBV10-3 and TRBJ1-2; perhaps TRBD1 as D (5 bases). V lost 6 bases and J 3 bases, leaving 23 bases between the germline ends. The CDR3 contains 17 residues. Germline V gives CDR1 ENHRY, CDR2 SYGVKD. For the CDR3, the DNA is TGTGCCATCAGCCCCGGGCAGGGTTGGTCCGCGGACTATGGCTACACCTTC. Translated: CAISPGQGWSADYGYTF.

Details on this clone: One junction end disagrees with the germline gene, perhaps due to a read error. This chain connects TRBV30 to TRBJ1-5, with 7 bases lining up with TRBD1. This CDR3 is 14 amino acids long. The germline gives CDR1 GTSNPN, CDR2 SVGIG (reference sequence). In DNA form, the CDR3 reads TGTGCCTGGACGACAGGGCATAGCAATCAGTCCCAGCATTTT. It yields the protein CAWTTGHSNQSQHF.

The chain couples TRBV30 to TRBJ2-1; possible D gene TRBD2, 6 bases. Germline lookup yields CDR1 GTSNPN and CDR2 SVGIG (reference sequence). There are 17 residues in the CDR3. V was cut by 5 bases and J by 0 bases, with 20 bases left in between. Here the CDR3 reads CAWRVIGTPSSYNEQFF. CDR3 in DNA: TGTGCCTGGCGGGTAATCGGGACTCCGAGCTCCTACAATGAGCAGTTCTTC.

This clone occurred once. The CDR3 region is CASSSTGVSYEQYF. The CDR3 DNA sequence: TGTGCCAGCAGTTCTACCGGGGTTTCCTACGAGCAGTACTTC. The chain combines TRBV28 with TRBJ2-7; maybe TRBD2 (5 bases). CDR1 is MDHEN and CDR2 is SYDVKM in the germline V gene. This CDR3 is 14 amino acids long. The V end lost 4 bases, the J end lost 1 base, and 11 bases lay between the germline ends.

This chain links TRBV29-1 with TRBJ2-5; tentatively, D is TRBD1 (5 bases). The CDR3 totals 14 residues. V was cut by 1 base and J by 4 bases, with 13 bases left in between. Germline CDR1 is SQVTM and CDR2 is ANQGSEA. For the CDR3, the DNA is TGCAGCGTTGAAGGGAGACAGCCCCCAGAGACCCAGTACTTC. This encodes CSVEGRQPPETQYF.

This CDR3 is CASSQEDSLGQGKNGYTF. The CDR3 bases are TGTGCCAGCAGCCAGGAAGATTCCTTGGGACAGGGGAAGAATGGCTACACCTTC. The V gene is TRBV3-1 (or the pseudogene TRBV3-2), the J gene TRBJ1-2; 10 bases fit TRBD1. This CDR3 spans 18 amino acids. The J segment lost 6 bases and the V segment lost 3 bases, leaving 16 bases of the junction unmatched. The germline CDR1 and CDR2 sequences are LGHDT and YNNKEL (reference sequence).

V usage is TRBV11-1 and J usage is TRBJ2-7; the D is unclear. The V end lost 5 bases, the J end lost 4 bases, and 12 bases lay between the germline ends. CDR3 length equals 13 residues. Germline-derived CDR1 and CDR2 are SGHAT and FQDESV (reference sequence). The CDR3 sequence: CASSTSILYEQYF. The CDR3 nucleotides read TGTGCCAGCAGCACTTCGATACTTTACGAGCAGTACTTC.

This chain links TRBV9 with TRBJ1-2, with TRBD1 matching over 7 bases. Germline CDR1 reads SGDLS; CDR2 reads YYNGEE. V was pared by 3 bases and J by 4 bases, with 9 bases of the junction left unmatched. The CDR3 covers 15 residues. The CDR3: CASSGFLQGSYGYTF. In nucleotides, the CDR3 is TGTGCCAGCAGCGGTTTCCTACAGGGGTCCTATGGCTACACCTTC.

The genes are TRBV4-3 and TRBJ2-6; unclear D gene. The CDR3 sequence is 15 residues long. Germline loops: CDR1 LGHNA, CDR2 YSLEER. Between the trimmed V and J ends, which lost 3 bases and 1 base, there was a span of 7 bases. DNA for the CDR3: TGCGCCAGCAGCCACATTAGGTCTGGGGCCAACGTCCTGACTTTC. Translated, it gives CASSHIRSGANVLTF.

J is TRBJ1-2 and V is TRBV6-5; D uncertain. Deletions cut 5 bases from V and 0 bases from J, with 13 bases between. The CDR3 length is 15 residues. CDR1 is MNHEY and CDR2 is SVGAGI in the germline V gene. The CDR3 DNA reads TGTGCCAGCAGTCGACTGGCATTAGCTAACTATGGCTACACCTTC. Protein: CASSRLALANYGYTF.